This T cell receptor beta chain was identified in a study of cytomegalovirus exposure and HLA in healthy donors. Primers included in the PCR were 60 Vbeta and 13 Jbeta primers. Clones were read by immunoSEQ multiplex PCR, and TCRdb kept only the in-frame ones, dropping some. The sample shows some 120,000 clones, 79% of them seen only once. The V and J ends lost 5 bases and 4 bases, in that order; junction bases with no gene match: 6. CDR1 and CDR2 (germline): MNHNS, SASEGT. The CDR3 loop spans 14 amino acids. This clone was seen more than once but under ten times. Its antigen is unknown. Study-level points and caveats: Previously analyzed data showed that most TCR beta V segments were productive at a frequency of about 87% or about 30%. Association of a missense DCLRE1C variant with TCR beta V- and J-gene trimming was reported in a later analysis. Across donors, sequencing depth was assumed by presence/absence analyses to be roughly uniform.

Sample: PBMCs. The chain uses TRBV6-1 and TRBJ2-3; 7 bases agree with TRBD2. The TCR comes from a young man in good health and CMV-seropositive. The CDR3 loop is CASSHSRGADTQYF. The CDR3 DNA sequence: TGTGCCAGCAGTCACTCCCGGGGGGCAGATACGCAGTATTTT.